The sequence of this TCR beta chain was determined in a study of CD8 T cells in ankylosing spondylitis (dated by TCRdb to the late 2010s). About the investigation overall: The study set out to find disease-linked TCR variants by profiling T cell receptor beta repertoires in ankylosing spondylitis patients and healthy donors. In total, the full study cohort was made up of some 100 healthy donors and 25 ankylosing spondylitis patients. Peripheral blood was sampled, and synovial fluid was additionally collected from ankylosing spondylitis patients. Study-wide conclusions, independent of this receptor: The disease-linked clones showed a CD8+ phenotype and occurred at relatively low frequencies in peripheral blood. The disease-linked clones were reported as significantly enriched in matched synovial fluid samples from ankylosing spondylitis patients. Some of the motif variants had been reported before in the synovial fluid and blood of reactive arthritis patients, a finding that suggests common disease-initiation mechanisms. Blood from ankylosing spondylitis patients appeared to be characterized by a TCR beta motif made up of under ten highly homologous amino acid variants.

This clonotype was detected a few times. Its antigen specificity is not known. There are no base qualities to consult, and no much larger clone falls within one base. The run used an Illumina HiSeq 2500. TCR beta libraries were prepared by quantitative 5'-RACE with molecular barcodes. The authors processed their data as follows. To identify disease-linked TCR variants, a new computational method was used, one built on a probabilistic model of VDJ rearrangement. TCRdb cleaned the public reads at Q25 with fastp, built clones with MiXCR and kept in-frame beta chains. All rows with the same CDR3 protein become a single entry with the most common DNA and genes. The V and J calls were not made by the authors but by TCRdb's processing. Counted in this sample were around 770,000 distinct CDR3 sequences; under 20% of them appeared once. Of the sample, over 15% falls within the top ten clones. V and J are truncated by 3 bases and 8 bases respectively, leaving an intervening sequence of 15 bases. CDR1 and CDR2 (DFQATT, SNEGSKA) derive from the germline V gene (reference sequence). The CDR3 covers 13 residues, taking in both the cysteine and the phenylalanine. Solely the CDR3 DNA is kept, with 39 bases framed from the first base.

This receptor was taken from a male donor with ankylosing spondylitis. The sample was blood, either unsorted or a sorted T cell fraction (not recorded which). This sequence uses TRBV20-1 and TRBJ2-3, with no confident D gene call. The CDR3 region has the sequence CSASPGAFITQYF. Here is the DNA: TGCAGTGCTAGCCCAGGCGCCTTTATTACGCAGTATTTT.